A selection of T cell receptor beta chains follows, all from one sample in a study of CD8 T cells in ankylosing spondylitis. One entry per CDR3 protein, called by TCRdb with MiXCR from the 5' RACE reads. The table has fewer than 250,000 distinct CDR3 sequences, over 9.5% seen once. The specimen sequenced was blood, either unsorted or a sorted T cell fraction (not recorded which). The receptors derive from a male donor with ankylosing spondylitis or in good health (not recorded which). The CDR3 runs from the conserved cysteine through the conserved F or W. The D gene is left open where the match is weak. Some rows have no size entry. The others give once, few or many, or a class for an expanded clone.

>TRBV9|TRBJ2-3|-|many
CASSVGSGTDTQYF
TGTGCCAGCAGCGTAGGCAGCGGGACAGATACGCAGTATTTT
>TRBV6-5|TRBJ2-3|TRBD2|-
CASSYSSAGVDLDTQYF
TGTGCCAGCAGTTATTCTAGCGCGGGAGTAGATCTAGATACGCAGTATTTT
>TRBV4-2|TRBJ2-1|TRBD2|many
CASSQDKVRGDEQFF
TGTGCCAGCAGCCAAGATAAGGTGCGGGGGGATGAGCAGTTCTTC
>TRBV27|TRBJ1-2|TRBD1|many
CASTGQGDYGYTF
TGTGCCAGCACCGGACAGGGGGACTATGGCTACACCTTC
>TRBV2|TRBJ2-4|TRBD2|many
CASTEREAKNIQYF
TGTGCCAGCACCGAGCGGGAGGCCAAAAACATTCAGTACTTC
>TRBV5-6|TRBJ1-4|-|many
CASSPLGVEEKLFF
TGTGCCAGCAGCCCCCTGGGGGTGGAAGAAAAACTGTTTTTT
>TRBV20-1|TRBJ1-2|TRBD1|many
CSASPSGSGTEGYTF
TGCAGTGCTAGTCCCTCGGGATCCGGGACAGAAGGCTACACCTTC
>TRBV30|TRBJ2-2|-|few
CAWSPKRGTNTGELFF
TGTGCCTGGAGTCCCAAGAGGGGCACGAACACCGGGGAGCTGTTTTTT
>TRBV15|TRBJ2-1|-|many
CATSSQTALGEQFF
TGTGCCACCAGCAGCCAGACAGCGTTGGGTGAGCAGTTCTTC
>TRBV18|TRBJ2-7|-|many
CASSPDLGVYEQYF
TGTGCCAGCTCACCCGATCTAGGGGTCTACGAGCAGTACTTC
>TRBV12-3/TRBV12-4|TRBJ1-4|-|many
CASRHRILNNEKLFF
TGTGCCAGCAGACATCGTATACTCAACAATGAAAAACTGTTTTTT
>TRBV20-1|TRBJ1-3|-|-
CSARAPGNTIYF
TGCAGTGCTAGGGCCCCCGGAAACACCATATATTTT
>TRBV5-1|TRBJ2-7|-|many
CASSRVDSDVEQYF
TGCGCCAGCAGCCGGGTCGACAGTGACGTCGAGCAGTACTTC
>TRBV12-3/TRBV12-4|TRBJ1-2|-|many
CASSLVRDYGYTF
TGTGCCAGCAGTTTAGTCAGAGACTATGGCTACACCTTC
>TRBV7-2|TRBJ2-1|-|-
CASRKGTSSYNEQFF
TGTGCCAGCAGGAAGGGGACTTCCTCTTACAATGAGCAGTTCTTC
>TRBV10-3|TRBJ2-7|TRBD2|many
CAISGRTATSVEQYF
TGTGCCATCAGTGGCCGGACCGCGACTAGCGTCGAGCAGTACTTC
>TRBV10-2|TRBJ2-2|TRBD1|many
CASSLNWDRGYTGELFF
TGCGCCAGCAGCCTGAACTGGGACAGGGGGTACACCGGGGAGCTGTTTTTT
>TRBV7-2|TRBJ2-5|-|-
CASSLTYQKYQETQYF
TGTGCCAGCAGCCTGACATATCAGAAGTACCAAGAGACCCAGTACTTC
>TRBV7-9|TRBJ1-1|-|-
CASSLEGHEAFF
TGTGCCAGCAGCTTAGAGGGCCACGAAGCTTTCTTT
>TRBV9|TRBJ2-1|TRBD2|many
CASSASGTSGSVEQFF
TGTGCCAGCAGCGCGTCCGGGACTAGCGGGAGTGTTGAGCAGTTCTTC
>TRBV12-3/TRBV12-4|TRBJ1-1|-|many
CASSLVQGREAFF
TGTGCCAGCAGTTTAGTACAGGGTCGAGAAGCTTTCTTT
>TRBV29-1|TRBJ1-1|-|few
CSVVLGNTEAFF
TGCAGCGTTGTCTTGGGAAACACTGAAGCTTTCTTT
>TRBV7-8|TRBJ2-2|TRBD1|-
CASRGQGAGELFF
TGTGCCAGCAGAGGACAGGGCGCCGGGGAGCTGTTTTTT
>TRBV20-1|TRBJ1-5|-|many
CSARGGYSNQPQHF
TGCAGTGCTAGGGGGGGGTATAGCAATCAGCCCCAGCATTTT
>TRBV20-1|TRBJ2-3|-|many
CSARDPLGGSSTDTQYF
TGCAGTGCTAGAGATCCCCTAGGCGGGTCTAGCACAGATACGCAGTATTTT
>TRBV30|TRBJ1-1|TRBD1|many
CAWRAGTGNTEAFF
TGTGCCTGGAGGGCCGGGACAGGAAACACTGAAGCTTTCTTT
>TRBV3-1|TRBJ2-7|TRBD1|many
CASSQDLDGTGPYEQYF
TGTGCCAGCAGCCAAGATTTGGACGGGACAGGACCCTACGAGCAGTACTTC
>TRBV18|TRBJ2-1|-|-
CASSPTSQGNEQFF
TGTGCCAGCTCACCAACCTCGCAAGGCAATGAGCAGTTCTTC
>TRBV20-1|TRBJ2-1|-|-
CSARDLALNEQFF
TGCAGTGCTAGAGATCTGGCTTTAAATGAGCAGTTCTTC
>TRBV5-1|TRBJ2-4|-|many
CASSLGPERTKNIQYF
TGCGCCAGCAGCTTGGGACCGGAGAGGACCAAAAACATTCAGTACTTC
>TRBV10-1|TRBJ1-1|-|many
CASRTTQGKLTRGEAFF
TGCGCCAGCCGTACCACACAGGGTAAACTAACCAGAGGTGAAGCTTTCTTT
>TRBV12-3/TRBV12-4|TRBJ1-4|TRBD1|many
CASGQGIGNEKLFF
TGTGCCAGCGGACAGGGGATTGGAAATGAAAAACTGTTTTTT
>TRBV20-1|TRBJ2-7|-|many
CSARDTYEQYF
TGCAGTGCTAGAGATACCTACGAGCAGTACTTC
>TRBV12-3/TRBV12-4|TRBJ1-6|-|many
CASTPLRELNSPLHF
TGTGCCAGCACCCCTTTGAGGGAACTTAATTCACCCCTCCACTTT
>TRBV5-1|TRBJ2-1|-|many
CASSLAPNTAGEQFF
TGCGCCAGCAGCTTGGCGCCTAACACGGCGGGTGAGCAGTTCTTC
>TRBV20-1|TRBJ2-2|-|many
CSARDWAANTGELFF
TGCAGTGCTAGAGATTGGGCAGCAAACACCGGGGAGCTGTTTTTT
>TRBV29-1|TRBJ2-1|TRBD2|-
CSVRAGASYNEQFF
TGCAGCGTGAGAGCGGGAGCTAGCTACAATGAGCAGTTCTTC
>TRBV4-1|TRBJ1-2|-|few
CASSRETGYTF
TGCGCCAGCAGCCGGGAGACCGGCTACACCTTC
>TRBV12-3/TRBV12-4|TRBJ2-1|-|many
CASSFLGEQFF
TGTGCCAGCAGTTTCTTGGGTGAGCAGTTCTTC
>TRBV20-1|TRBJ2-1|-|many
CSAPGPTLSYNEQFF
TGCAGTGCCCCGGGGCCAACCCTATCCTACAATGAGCAGTTCTTC
>TRBV9|TRBJ2-1|TRBD2|many
CASSVERGIYNEQFF
TGTGCCAGCAGCGTAGAGCGGGGGATCTACAATGAGCAGTTCTTC
>TRBV6-5|TRBJ1-1|TRBD1|many
CASSYVGRGRSGGTEAFF
TGTGCCAGCAGTTACGTTGGGAGGGGGCGATCCGGAGGCACTGAAGCTTTCTTT
>TRBV5-5|TRBJ1-6|-|few
CASSSSNRNSPLHF
TGTGCCAGCAGCTCTTCGAACAGGAATTCACCCCTCCACTTT
>TRBV6-1|TRBJ2-5|-|many
CASSPRTPGETQYF
TGTGCCAGCAGCCCCCGGACACCGGGAGAGACCCAGTACTTC
>TRBV5-1|TRBJ1-2|-|many
CASSEPGVPWGYTF
TGCGCCAGCAGCGAACCCGGGGTTCCTTGGGGCTACACCTTC
>TRBV20-1|TRBJ2-3|TRBD2|-
CSARGKSGTSGTDTQYF
TGCAGTGCTAGAGGAAAATCCGGGACTAGCGGCACAGATACGCAGTATTTT
>TRBV29-1|TRBJ2-7|-|-
CSVEVGGMQYF
TGCAGCGTCGAGGTAGGGGGAATGCAGTACTTC
>TRBV12-3/TRBV12-4|TRBJ2-7|TRBD2|-
CASSRTLGLAGKGAYEQYF
TGTGCCAGCAGCCGTACCCTGGGACTAGCGGGAAAGGGGGCCTACGAGCAGTACTTC
>TRBV10-3|TRBJ2-4|-|many
CAISESKRTEGIQYF
TGTGCCATCAGTGAGTCGAAAAGGACTGAAGGCATTCAGTACTTC
>TRBV20-1|TRBJ2-2|-|many
CSASRGSLTGELFF
TGCAGTGCTAGTCGGGGGTCTCTGACCGGGGAGCTGTTTTTT
>TRBV5-1|TRBJ2-1|-|many
CASSSQRSPPYNEQFF
TGCGCCAGCAGCTCTCAGCGGAGCCCCCCCTACAATGAGCAGTTCTTC
>TRBV7-9|TRBJ2-5|-|many
CASRFGGGETQYF
TGTGCCAGCAGGTTCGGAGGGGGAGAGACCCAGTACTTC
>TRBV3-1|TRBJ2-7|-|many
CASSQEGLARSSYEQYF
TGTGCCAGCAGCCAAGAAGGGCTAGCGAGGAGCTCCTACGAGCAGTACTTC
>TRBV5-1|TRBJ2-3|TRBD2|many
CASSLAPSGGGDTQYF
TGCGCCAGCAGCTTGGCCCCTAGCGGGGGGGGAGATACGCAGTATTTT
>TRBV6-2/TRBV6-3|TRBJ1-5|-|many
CASRIRAANQPQHF
TGTGCCAGCAGGATCCGGGCCGCCAATCAGCCCCAGCATTTT
>TRBV3-1|TRBJ1-1|TRBD1|-
CASSTGVETEAFF
TGTGCCAGCAGCACAGGGGTGGAAACTGAAGCTTTCTTT
>TRBV20-1|TRBJ1-5|TRBD1|many
CSALTGGVNQPQHF
TGCAGTGCTTTAACAGGGGGCGTAAATCAGCCCCAGCATTTT
>TRBV11-2|TRBJ2-7|TRBD1|many
CASSFPGQGVYEQYF
TGTGCCAGCAGCTTTCCGGGACAGGGGGTCTACGAGCAGTACTTC
>TRBV20-1|TRBJ2-3|-|many
CSAPPAGGTDTQYF
TGCAGTGCTCCCCCGGCAGGGGGCACAGATACGCAGTATTTT